This TCR beta chain is drawn from a study of T cells in Graves' hyperthyroidism and ophthalmopathy. The CDR3 covers 15 residues. V lost 4 bases to trimming and J lost 8 bases, with 20 bases between them. Per the germline V gene, CDR1 is MNHEY and CDR2 is SVGEGT. Uncontrolled infection, other autoimmune disease, pregnancy or lactation excluded patients. This clonotype was picked up many times. Authors of the study amplified TCR beta CDR3 regions from RNA transcripts. First-round RT-PCR targeting the TCR CDR3 was performed with the HTBI primer set. TCRdb re-called the multiplex PCR reads with MiXCR, one entry per CDR3 protein. The table has about 400,000 distinct CDR3 sequences, 15% to 17% seen once; the top ten hold roughly 13%.

This TCR was sampled from a young woman with Graves' hyperthyroidism. The specimen sequenced was blood. The chain recombines TRBV6-2 or TRBV6-3 with TRBJ1-2; D remains ambiguous. The chain's CDR3 is CASSSREGFRQGYTF. CDR3 nucleotides: TGTGCCAGCAGTTCACGAGAAGGTTTCAGGCAGGGCTACACCTTC.